The 15 T cell receptor beta chains reported below all come from one sample, sequenced in a study of identical twins. TCRdb re-called the 5' RACE reads through MiXCR, storing one row per CDR3 protein. The sample contains more than 1.5 million distinct CDR3 sequences, under 35% of which appear only once. Material: cord blood. The receptors stem from a newborn girl in good health.

In its sample, this clonotype was seen a few times. The chain is built from TRBV30 and TRBJ2-1; D is tentatively TRBD1 or TRBD2 (5 bases each). The CDR3 consists of 12 residues. Looked up from germline, CDR1 is GTSNPN and CDR2 is SVGIG (reference sequence). The V and J ends lost 0 bases and 9 bases respectively, with 9 bases between them. The CDR3 sequence is CAWSVLGGEQFF. In DNA form, the CDR3 reads TGTGCCTGGAGTGTACTTGGGGGTGAGCAGTTCTTC.

The genes are TRBV6-6 and TRBJ1-2; TRBD1 is a possible D gene (6 bases). V was cut by 2 bases and J by 4 bases, with 14 bases left in between. The CDR3 is 15 residues long. The V gene's germline CDR1 is MNHNY and CDR2 SVGAGI (reference sequence). Here the CDR3 reads CASSYGSGVGYGYTF. The DNA of the CDR3 is TGTGCCAGCAGTTACGGGTCAGGGGTCGGCTATGGCTACACCTTC.

The chain's CDR3 is CSAPEGRLAGNIQYF. The CDR3 DNA follows: TGCAGTGCGCCTGAGGGCCGACTAGCGGGGAACATTCAGTACTTC. The rearrangement uses TRBV20-1 and TRBJ2-4; 11 bases map to TRBD2. From germline, CDR1 is DFQATT and CDR2 SNEGSKA (reference sequence). Trimming removed 6 bases from V and 7 bases from J; junction bases left unmatched: 11. CDR3 length equals 15 residues.

This chain links TRBV29-1 with TRBJ2-1; D unresolved. The CDR3 contains 13 residues. The germline CDR1 and CDR2 sequences are SQVTM and ANQGSEA. V was shortened by 4 bases and J by 0 bases, with 7 bases between the two germline ends. The DNA of the CDR3 is TGCAGCGTTGTGTCGGACTCCTACAATGAGCAGTTCTTC. This gives the protein CSVVSDSYNEQFF.

This clonotype has only one observation. The genes are TRBV6-2 or TRBV6-3 and TRBJ2-1; 8 bases map to TRBD2. The CDR3 runs 18 residues. V dropped 2 bases and J dropped 4; count of bases not matched to a gene: 13. Germline V lookup: CDR1 MNHEY, CDR2 SVGEGT. In DNA form, the CDR3 reads TGTGCCAGCAGTTACGGCCCGGAGGTAGCGGGGTGGTACAATGAGCAGTTCTTC. Translation gives CASSYGPEVAGWYNEQFF.

The chain recombines TRBV12-3 or TRBV12-4 with TRBJ2-7, with 9 bases that match TRBD1. This CDR3 is built from 16 residues. J gave up 2 bases and V 4 bases, and 9 bases lay outside the gene matches. The CDR3 DNA reads as TGTGCCAGCAGTTGGGGTTCCGGGACAGGGCCCTACGAGCAGTACTTC. Translated: CASSWGSGTGPYEQYF.

J is TRBJ1-6 and V is TRBV3-1; unclear D gene. The CDR3 covers 13 residues. Germline CDR1 LGHDT, CDR2 YNNKEL (reference sequence). V shed 3 bases and J shed 8 bases, with 8 bases lying between them. This CDR3 reads CASSHGPDSPLHF. CDR3 in DNA: TGTGCCAGCAGCCACGGACCGGATTCACCCCTCCACTTT.

The chain has TRBV5-1 and TRBJ2-1; D is unclear. CDR1 SGHRS and CDR2 YFSETQ come from the germline V gene. The CDR3 is 16 amino acids. The germline V and J ends were trimmed by 4 bases and 0 bases, with 14 bases remaining between them. CDR3: CASSLLQASSYNEQFF. The CDR3 coding sequence is TGCGCCAGCAGCCTCCTCCAGGCGAGCTCCTACAATGAGCAGTTCTTC.

J is TRBJ2-3 and V is TRBV7-2; a weak D match, TRBD2 (6 bases). The V and J ends lost 5 bases and 2 bases respectively, with 14 bases between them. Germline assignment: CDR1 SGHTA and CDR2 FQGNSA. This CDR3 has 15 residues. The CDR3 protein is CASSLPSVLTDTQYF. Here the CDR3 DNA reads TGTGCCAGCAGCCTCCCTAGCGTCCTCACAGATACGCAGTATTTT.

CDR3: CANRQTGEGEKLFF. The CDR3 DNA sequence: TGTGCCAACAGGCAGACAGGGGAGGGTGAAAAACTGTTTTTT. The chain uses TRBV6-5 and TRBJ1-4, with 8 bases fitting TRBD1. CDR3 length: 14 residues. Germline V gene sequence: CDR1 MNHEY, CDR2 SVGAGI. V lost 10 bases, J lost 7 bases, and 11 bases stayed unmatched.

The V gene is TRBV25-1, the J gene TRBJ1-5; 10 bases line up with TRBD1. This CDR3 has 16 amino acids. Germline CDR1 reads MGHDK; CDR2 reads SYGVNS. Trimming at V came to 3 bases and at J to 2 bases, leaving 4 bases not matched to a gene. The CDR3 loop is CASSDSGTGGNQPQHF. CDR3 DNA sequence: TGTGCCAGCAGTGATTCCGGGACAGGGGGCAATCAGCCCCAGCATTTT.

This clonotype showed up just a few times. The chain recombines TRBV12-5 with TRBJ2-5; TRBD2 aligns across 9 bases. V was clipped by 6 bases and J by 6 bases; unmatched bases: 14. The germline gives CDR1 LGHNT, CDR2 FRNRAP. This CDR3 region has 16 residues. The DNA for the CDR3 is TGTGCTAGTGGGCAAACCAATAGCGGGAGACATAAGACCCAGTACTTC. Translated, it gives CASGQTNSGRHKTQYF.

The J gene is TRBJ2-1, the V gene TRBV4-1; 9 positions match TRBD2. The J call is doubtful: the DNA matches TRBJ2-7 better. CDR1 and CDR2 from the germline V gene are MGHRA and YSYEKL. The CDR3 totals 15 residues. The CDR3 protein is CASSHLAGVYNEQYF. The CDR3 nucleotides are TGCGCCAGCAGCCATTTAGCGGGGGTGTACAATGAGCAGTACTTC.

The rearrangement joins TRBV27 to TRBJ2-4; D gene uncertain. The end of the DNA fits TRBJ2-5 better, so the J call may be wrong. The V gene's germline CDR1 is MNHEY and CDR2 SMNVEV (reference sequence). This CDR3 spans 15 amino acids. The chain's CDR3 is CASSFSGSQGETQYF. CDR3 DNA sequence: TGTGCCAGCAGTTTTTCCGGTAGCCAAGGGGAGACCCAGTACTTC.

The chain links TRBV3-1 to TRBJ2-7; D is possibly TRBD2 (6 bases). Germline V gene lookup returns CDR1 LGHDT and CDR2 YNNKEL (reference sequence). The CDR3 runs 14 residues. Between the trimmed V and J ends, which lost 4 bases and 0 bases, there was a span of 10 bases. CDR3 residues: CASSPEGFSYEQYF. The CDR3 DNA follows: TGTGCCAGCAGCCCGGAGGGCTTCTCCTACGAGCAGTACTTC.